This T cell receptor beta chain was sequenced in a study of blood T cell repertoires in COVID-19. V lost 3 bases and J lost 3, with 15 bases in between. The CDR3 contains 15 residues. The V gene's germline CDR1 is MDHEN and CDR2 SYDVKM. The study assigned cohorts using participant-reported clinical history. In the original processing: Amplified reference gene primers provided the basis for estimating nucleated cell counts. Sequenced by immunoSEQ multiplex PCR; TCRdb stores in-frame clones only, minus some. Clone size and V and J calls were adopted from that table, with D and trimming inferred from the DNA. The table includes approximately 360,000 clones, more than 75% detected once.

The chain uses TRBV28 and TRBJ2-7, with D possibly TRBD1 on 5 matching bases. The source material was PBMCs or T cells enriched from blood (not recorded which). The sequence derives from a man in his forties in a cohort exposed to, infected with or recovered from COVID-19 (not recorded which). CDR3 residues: CASSLGAAGIYEQYF. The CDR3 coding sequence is TGTGCCAGCAGTTTGGGCGCGGCAGGGATCTACGAGCAGTACTTC.